This TCR beta chain is from a study of T cell responses to AZD1222 COVID-19 vaccine. Notes on the study in general: Every sample of the repertoires postdated the peak T cell response. A rise in Spike-specific TCR breadth and depth followed two AZD1222 doses.

Remarks on this clone: Antigen: not known.

Only in-frame clones appear in the TCRdb table, and some are missing; sequencing was by immunoSEQ multiplex PCR. This sample has over 110,000 clones; under 95% occur once, and the top ten carry roughly 5%. This TCR was sampled from an adult in good health. Specimen: peripheral blood, collected on day 0 of AZD1222 vaccination.

In DNA form, the CDR3 reads TGTGCCAGCAGTTACGTGCCTAGCGGGCAAAACGAGCAGTACTTC. Its protein product is CASSYVPSGQNEQYF. This rearrangement joins TRBV6-5 to TRBJ2-7; 8 bases line up with TRBD2. This CDR3 comprises 15 residues. J lost 5 bases, V lost 2 bases, and 8 bases had no gene match. Germline values: CDR1 MNHEY, CDR2 SVGAGI.